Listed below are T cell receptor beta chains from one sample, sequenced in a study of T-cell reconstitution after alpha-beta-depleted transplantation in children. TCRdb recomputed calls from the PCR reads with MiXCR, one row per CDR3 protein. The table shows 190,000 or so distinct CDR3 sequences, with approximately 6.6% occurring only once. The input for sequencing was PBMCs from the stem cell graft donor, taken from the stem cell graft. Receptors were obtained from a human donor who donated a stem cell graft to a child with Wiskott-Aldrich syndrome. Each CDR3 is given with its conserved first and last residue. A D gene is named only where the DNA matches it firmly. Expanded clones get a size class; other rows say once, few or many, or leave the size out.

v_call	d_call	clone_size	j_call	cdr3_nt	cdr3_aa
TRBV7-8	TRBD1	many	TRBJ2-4	TGTGCCAGCAGCTTAGGACAGGGGATAAACATTCAGTACTTC	CASSLGQGINIQYF
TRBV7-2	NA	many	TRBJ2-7	TGTGCCAGCAGCTCCGACAGGTATGCCTACGAGCAGTACTTC	CASSSDRYAYEQYF
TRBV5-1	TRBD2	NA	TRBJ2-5	TGCGCCAGCAGCCCGCCGGGACTAGCGGAAGAGACCCAGTACTTC	CASSPPGLAEETQYF
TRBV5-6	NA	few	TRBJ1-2	TGTGCCAGCAGCTTGGATGAGGGGCGGAATATCTATGGCTACACCTTC	CASSLDEGRNIYGYTF
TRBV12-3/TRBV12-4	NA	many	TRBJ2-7	TGTGCCAGCAGTTTGGTCAGCGACCCCAGCTACGAGCAGTACTTC	CASSLVSDPSYEQYF
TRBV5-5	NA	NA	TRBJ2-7	TGTGCCAGCAGCTCCAGAGGACCGACGCTCTACGAGCAGTACTTC	CASSSRGPTLYEQYF
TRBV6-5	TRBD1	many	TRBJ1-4	TGTGCCAGCAGTTACGGACAGGGGGCTGAAAAACTGTTTTTT	CASSYGQGAEKLFF
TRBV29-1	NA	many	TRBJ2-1	TGCAGCGTCGGAGGGGGGGAGAATTACAATGAGCAGTTCTTC	CSVGGGENYNEQFF
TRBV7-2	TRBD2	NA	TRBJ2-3	TGTGCCAGCACCTTTAGCGGGGCTAGCACAGATACGCAGTATTTT	CASTFSGASTDTQYF
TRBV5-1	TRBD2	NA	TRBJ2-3	TGCGCCAGCAGCTCTGGACTAGCGGGGGGGCGTTCCCTCACAGATACGCAGTATTTT	CASSSGLAGGRSLTDTQYF
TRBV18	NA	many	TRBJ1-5	TGTGCCAGCTCACCCTCAGAAAATCAGCCCCAGCATTTT	CASSPSENQPQHF
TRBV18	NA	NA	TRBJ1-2	TGTGCCAGCTCACCCACCGGGGAGGGCAACTATGGCTACACCTTC	CASSPTGEGNYGYTF
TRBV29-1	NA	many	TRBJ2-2	TGCAGCGTTGAACAGGGAGAGGAGCTGTTTTTT	CSVEQGEELFF
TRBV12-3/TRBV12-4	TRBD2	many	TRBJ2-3	TGTGCCAGCAACATTCTGGCGGGAGGGACCACAGATACGCAGTATTTT	CASNILAGGTTDTQYF
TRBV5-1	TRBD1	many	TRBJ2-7	TGCGCCAGCAGCGAACCGGGACAGGGTATCGAGCAGTACTTC	CASSEPGQGIEQYF
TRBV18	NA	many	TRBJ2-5	TGTGCCAGCTCACCACCGGAGACACTGGAGACCCAGTACTTC	CASSPPETLETQYF
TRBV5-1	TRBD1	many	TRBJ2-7	TGCGCCAGCAGCTTGGAAAGGGACAGGAGCTCCTACGAGCAGTACTTC	CASSLERDRSSYEQYF
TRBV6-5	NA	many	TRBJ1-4	TGTGCCAGCAGTTACAGGTTTCCAGGGACCGACGGAGGTGAAAAACTGTTTTTT	CASSYRFPGTDGGEKLFF
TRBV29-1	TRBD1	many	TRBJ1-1	TGCAGCGTTGATCGGACAGGGGTGTTCACTGAAGCTTTCTTT	CSVDRTGVFTEAFF
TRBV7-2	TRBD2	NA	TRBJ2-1	TGTGCCAGCAGCTCTAGCGGGAGGTCAGGAGTCGATAAGCAGTTCTTC	CASSSSGRSGVDKQFF
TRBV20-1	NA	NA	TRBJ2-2	TGCAGTGCCCCCTCCTTAACTCCCACAATCACCGGGGAGCTGTTTTTT	CSAPSLTPTITGELFF
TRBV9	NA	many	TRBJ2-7	TGTGCCAGCAGCGTAGGAACTAGTGGAAATTCTGAGCAGTACTTC	CASSVGTSGNSEQYF
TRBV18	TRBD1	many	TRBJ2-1	TGTGCCAGCTCACCCTTCACAGGGGCCCCTAATGAGCAGTTCTTC	CASSPFTGAPNEQFF
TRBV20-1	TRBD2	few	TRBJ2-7	TGCTGTGCCCCCGGACTAGCGGGGGGTAAGACCTACGAGCAGTACTTC	CCAPGLAGGKTYEQYF
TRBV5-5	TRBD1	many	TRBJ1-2	TGTGCCAGCAGCTCAGCCGGGACAGGGGGTAATGGCTACACCTTC	CASSSAGTGGNGYTF
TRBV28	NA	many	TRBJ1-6	TGTGCCAGCCAGTTTATGCACTCACCCCTCCACTTT	CASQFMHSPLHF
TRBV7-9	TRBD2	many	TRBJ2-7	TGTGCCAGCAGCACGGATGGGATAGCGGGAGCGGAGCAGTACTTC	CASSTDGIAGAEQYF
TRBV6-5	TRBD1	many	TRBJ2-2	TGTGCCAGCAGTTTCCGACAGGGATCCGGGGAGCTGTTTTTT	CASSFRQGSGELFF
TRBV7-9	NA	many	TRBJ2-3	TGTGCCAGCAGACCAACTAGTTTTTCGACAGATACGCAGTATTTT	CASRPTSFSTDTQYF
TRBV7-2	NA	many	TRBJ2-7	TGTGCCAGCAGCGTCCGGGTCTCGACCTACGAGCAGTACTTC	CASSVRVSTYEQYF
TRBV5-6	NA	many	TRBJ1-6	TGTGCCAGCAGCTACAGGGACTCCAATTCACCCCTCCACTTT	CASSYRDSNSPLHF
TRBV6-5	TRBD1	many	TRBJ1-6	TGTGCCAGCAGTTACAGAGCCGGGACAGGATGGAATTCACCCCTCCACTTT	CASSYRAGTGWNSPLHF
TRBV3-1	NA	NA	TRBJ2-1	TGTGCCAGCAGCCAAGAGCCCCGGGCAGCGAACGAGCAGTTCTTC	CASSQEPRAANEQFF
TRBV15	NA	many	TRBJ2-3	TGTGCCACTTCAGGAGCCACAGATACGCAGTATTTT	CATSGATDTQYF
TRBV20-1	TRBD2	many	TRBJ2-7	TGCAGTGCCAGACTAGCGGGAGGTATTTACGAGCAGTACTTC	CSARLAGGIYEQYF
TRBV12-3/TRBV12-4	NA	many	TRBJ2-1	TGTGCCAGCAGTTTAGATTCTGGGGGATGGTACAATGAGCAGTTCTTC	CASSLDSGGWYNEQFF
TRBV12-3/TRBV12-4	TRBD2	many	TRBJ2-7	TGTGCCAGCAGACTACGACTAGCGGGAGAGGGGGAGCAGTACTTC	CASRLRLAGEGEQYF
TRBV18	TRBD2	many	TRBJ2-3	TGTGCCAGCTCACCTAGCGGGAGGAGGGATACGCAGTATTTT	CASSPSGRRDTQYF
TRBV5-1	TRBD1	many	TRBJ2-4	TGCGCCAGCAGCTTTGAGACAGGGGAAATGTCGGCCAAAAACATTCAGTACTTC	CASSFETGEMSAKNIQYF
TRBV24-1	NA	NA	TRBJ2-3	TGTGCCACCAGTACTCCTGACGGCCACAGCACAGATACGCAGTATTTT	CATSTPDGHSTDTQYF